This T cell receptor beta chain is from a study of PD-L1 blockade in urothelial cancer. Enrolled patients showed locally advanced or metastatic urothelial carcinoma. The germline gives CDR1 SGHNT, CDR2 YYREEE (reference sequence). V was shortened by 4 bases and J by 0 bases, with 13 bases between the two germline ends. The CDR3 is 16 residues long. Profiling relied on immunoSEQ multiplex PCR, and the TCRdb table lists in-frame clones only, not all of them. The table has under 40,000 clones, approximately 90% seen once. Sequenced material: PBMCs, taken around atezolizumab (anti-PD-L1) treatment. J is TRBJ2-2 and V is TRBV5-4; D is possibly TRBD2 (5 bases). This receptor was identified in a man aged 65-85 years with urothelial cancer. The CDR3 DNA is TGTGCCAGCAGCGCCGAAGCGGCAGCGAACACCGGGGAGCTGTTTTTT. It is translated as CASSAEAAANTGELFF.